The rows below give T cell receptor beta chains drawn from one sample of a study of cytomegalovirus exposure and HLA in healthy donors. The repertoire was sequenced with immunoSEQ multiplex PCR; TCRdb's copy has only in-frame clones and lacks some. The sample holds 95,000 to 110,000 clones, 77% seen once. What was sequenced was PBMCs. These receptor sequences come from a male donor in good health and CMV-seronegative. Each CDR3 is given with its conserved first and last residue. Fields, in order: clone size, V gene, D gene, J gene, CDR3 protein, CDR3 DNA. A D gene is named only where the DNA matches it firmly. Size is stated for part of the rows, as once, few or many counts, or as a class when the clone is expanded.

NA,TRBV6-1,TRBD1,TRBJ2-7,CASSEVGTGGRYEQYF,TGTGCCAGCAGTGAAGTCGGGACAGGGGGCAGGTACGAGCAGTACTTC
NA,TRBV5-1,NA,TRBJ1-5,CASSPETGGGPQHF,TGCGCCAGCAGCCCGGAGACAGGTGGGGGGCCCCAGCATTTT
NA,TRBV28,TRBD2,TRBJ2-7,CASSSPGPRATSDYEQYF,TGTGCCAGCAGTTCTCCGGGACCCAGAGCGACTAGCGACTACGAGCAGTACTTC
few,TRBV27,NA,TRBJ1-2,CASSSQATGYTF,TGTGCCAGCAGTTCCCAGGCTACCGGCTACACCTTC
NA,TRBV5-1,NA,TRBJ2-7,CASSLNQKTKYEQYF,TGCGCCAGCAGCTTGAACCAAAAAACTAAATACGAGCAGTACTTC
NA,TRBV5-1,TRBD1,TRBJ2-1,CASSIGTGGNNEQFF,TGCGCCAGCAGCATAGGGACAGGGGGTAACAATGAGCAGTTCTTC
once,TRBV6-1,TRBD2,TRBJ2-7,CATRGGNSYEQYF,TGTGCCACGAGGGGAGGGAATTCCTACGAGCAGTACTTC
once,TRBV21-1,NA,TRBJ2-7,CASSTGTSGYEQYF,TGTGCCAGCAGCACCGGGACTAGCGGATACGAGCAGTACTTC
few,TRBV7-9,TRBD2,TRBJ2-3,CASSLGSGREWTDTQYF,TGTGCCAGCAGCTTAGGTAGCGGGAGGGAGTGGACAGATACGCAGTATTTT
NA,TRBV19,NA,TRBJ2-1,CASSIASNEQFF,TGTGCCAGTAGTATAGCCTCGAATGAGCAGTTCTTC
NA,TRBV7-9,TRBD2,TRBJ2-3,CASSPGRGIDPRTDTQYF,TGTGCCAGCAGCCCCGGGAGGGGGATCGACCCCCGGACAGATACGCAGTATTTT
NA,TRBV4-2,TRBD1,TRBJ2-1,CASSSGTGDYNEQFF,TGTGCCAGCAGCTCCGGGACAGGGGACTACAATGAGCAGTTCTTC
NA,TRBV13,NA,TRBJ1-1,CASSPNRGLRNTEAFF,TGTGCCAGCAGCCCGAATCGAGGCCTGCGGAACACTGAAGCTTTCTTT
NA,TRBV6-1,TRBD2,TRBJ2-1,CASSESLAGGQREQFF,TGTGCCAGCAGTGAAAGCCTAGCGGGAGGGCAAAGAGAGCAGTTCTTC
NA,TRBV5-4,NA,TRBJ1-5,CASSRTGSNQPQHF,TGTGCCAGCAGTCGGACTGGGAGCAATCAGCCCCAGCATTTT
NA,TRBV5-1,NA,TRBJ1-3,CASSFGDSGNTIYF,TGCGCCAGCAGCTTTGGAGATTCTGGAAACACCATATATTTT
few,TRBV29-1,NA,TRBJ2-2,CSVVEAGELFF,TGCAGCGTTGTTGAGGCCGGGGAGCTGTTTTTT
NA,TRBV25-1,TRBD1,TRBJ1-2,CASTRDSYGYTF,TGTGCCAGCACCCGGGACAGCTATGGCTACACCTTC
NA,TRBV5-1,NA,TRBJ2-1,CASSLVGDEQFF,TGCGCCAGCAGCTTGGTTGGAGATGAGCAGTTCTTC
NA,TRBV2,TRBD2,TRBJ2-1,CASSLTSGNNEQFF,TGTGCCAGCAGTTTGACTAGCGGGAACAATGAGCAGTTCTTC
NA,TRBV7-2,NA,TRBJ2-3,CASSRDFNTDTQYF,TGTGCCAGCAGCAGGGACTTTAACACAGATACGCAGTATTTT
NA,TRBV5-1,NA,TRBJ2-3,CASSLPTDTQYF,TGCGCCAGCAGCCTACCCACAGATACGCAGTATTTT
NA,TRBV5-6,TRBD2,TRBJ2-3,CASSLEISGRAKDTQYF,TGTGCCAGCAGCTTGGAAATTAGCGGGAGGGCCAAAGATACGCAGTATTTT
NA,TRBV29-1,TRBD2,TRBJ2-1,CSVAGTSAYNEQFF,TGCAGCGTAGCCGGGACTAGCGCATACAATGAGCAGTTCTTC
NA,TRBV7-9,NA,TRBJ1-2,CASSPNGDQGYTF,TGTGCCAGCAGCCCCAACGGGGATCAAGGCTACACCTTC
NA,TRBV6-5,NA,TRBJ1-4,CASSTRENEKLFF,TGTGCCAGCAGTACCCGGGAGAATGAAAAACTGTTTTTT
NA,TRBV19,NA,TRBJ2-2,CASSIMARNTGELFF,TGTGCCAGTAGTATAATGGCCCGTAACACCGGGGAGCTGTTTTTT
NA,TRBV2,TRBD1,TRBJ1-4,CASRRTGATNEKLFF,TGTGCCAGCAGGAGGACAGGAGCAACTAATGAAAAACTGTTTTTT
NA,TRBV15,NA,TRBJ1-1,CATSKDYIEAEAFF,TGTGCCACCAGCAAGGACTATATTGAGGCTGAAGCTTTCTTT
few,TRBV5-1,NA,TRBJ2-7,CASSRSSPSYEQYF,TGCGCCAGCAGCCGTAGCTCCCCTAGTTACGAGCAGTACTTC
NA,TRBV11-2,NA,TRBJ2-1,CASTLPGNEQFF,TGTGCCAGCACCCTCCCGGGGAATGAGCAGTTCTTC
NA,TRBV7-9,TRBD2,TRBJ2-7,CASSFSGSPAYEQYF,TGTGCCAGCAGCTTCAGCGGGAGTCCCGCCTACGAGCAGTACTTC
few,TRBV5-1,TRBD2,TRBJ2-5,CASSPGLAGGETQYF,TGCGCCAGCAGCCCGGGACTAGCGGGAGGGGAGACCCAGTACTTC
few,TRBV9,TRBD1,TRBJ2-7,CASSRGGGQGTYEQYF,TGTGCCAGCAGCCGAGGAGGGGGACAGGGAACCTACGAGCAGTACTTC
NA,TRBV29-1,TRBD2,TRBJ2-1,CSVARTSGSGEQFF,TGCAGCGTAGCCCGGACTAGCGGGAGCGGTGAGCAGTTCTTC
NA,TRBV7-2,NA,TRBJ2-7,CASSSSGQYSYEQYF,TGTGCCAGCAGCTCAAGTGGACAGTACTCCTACGAGCAGTACTTC
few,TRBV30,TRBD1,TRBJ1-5,CAWRYRGGGNQPQHF,TGTGCCTGGAGATACAGGGGAGGTGGCAATCAGCCCCAGCATTTT
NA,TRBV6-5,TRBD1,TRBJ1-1,CASSYSEGATEAFF,TGTGCCAGCAGTTACTCGGAGGGGGCCACTGAAGCTTTCTTT
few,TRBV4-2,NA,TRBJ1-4,CASSQDYGEGLFF,TGTGCCAGCAGCCAAGATTACGGGGAGGGACTGTTTTTT
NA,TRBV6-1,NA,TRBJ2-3,CASGWPSTDTQYF,TGTGCCAGCGGCTGGCCAAGCACAGATACGCAGTATTTT